One T cell receptor beta chain is described in this entry. Antigen unknown. The data stem from a study of cytomegalovirus exposure and HLA in healthy donors. Study summary: Early release data held 85 million or so unique TCRs from HLA-typed donors. For the approximately 360 genotyped donors, about 81% fell within the Caucasian-associated ancestry cluster.

Overall study results and limits: Indistinguishability led to the exclusion of some V segments, TRBV6-2 and TRBV6-3 included. The study flagged some 170 TCR beta chains as cytomegalovirus-associated.

The CDR3 sequence is 16 residues long. Germline-derived CDR1 and CDR2 are MGHRA and YSYEKL. Trimming removed 0 bases at V and 6 bases at J, with 12 bases between. Primers for the PCR totalled 60 Vbeta and 13 Jbeta. Sequenced by immunoSEQ multiplex PCR; TCRdb stores in-frame clones only, minus some. The repertoire holds 120,000 to 150,000 clones, with about three fifths as singletons. The chain links TRBV4-1 to TRBJ1-6; maybe TRBD1 (5 bases). The clonotype originates from a woman aged 25 to 39 in good health and CMV-seropositive. The sequenced material came from PBMCs. For the CDR3, the DNA is TGCGCCAGCAGCCAAGATCCGTACGGGGGTAATTCACCCCTCCACTTT. It codes for CASSQDPYGGNSPLHF.